This T cell receptor beta chain was obtained from a study of cytomegalovirus exposure and HLA in healthy donors. Study findings and constraints: Accounts indicate the classifier identified cytomegalovirus status with strong specificity and sensitivity. Investigators reported more than 150 TCR beta chains as tied to cytomegalovirus.

The length of the CDR3 is 16 residues. Germline values: CDR1 SGHTA, CDR2 FQGTGA. After removal of 5 bases from V and 4 bases from J, the junction contained 9 bases not matched to a gene. A note on this clone: Its specificity is unknown.

TCRdb's table, derived via immunoSEQ multiplex PCR, lists solely in-frame clones and lacks some. The sample lists roughly 150,000 clones, less than 90% occurring once. This sequence joins TRBV7-3 and TRBJ2-1; TRBD2 agrees at 9 bases. The source material was PBMCs. This TCR was recovered from a young woman in good health and CMV-seronegative. CDR3 bases: TGTGCCAGCAGCCCCTCGAGGAGCGGGGGGTACAATGAGCAGTTCTTC. As protein: CASSPSRSGGYNEQFF.